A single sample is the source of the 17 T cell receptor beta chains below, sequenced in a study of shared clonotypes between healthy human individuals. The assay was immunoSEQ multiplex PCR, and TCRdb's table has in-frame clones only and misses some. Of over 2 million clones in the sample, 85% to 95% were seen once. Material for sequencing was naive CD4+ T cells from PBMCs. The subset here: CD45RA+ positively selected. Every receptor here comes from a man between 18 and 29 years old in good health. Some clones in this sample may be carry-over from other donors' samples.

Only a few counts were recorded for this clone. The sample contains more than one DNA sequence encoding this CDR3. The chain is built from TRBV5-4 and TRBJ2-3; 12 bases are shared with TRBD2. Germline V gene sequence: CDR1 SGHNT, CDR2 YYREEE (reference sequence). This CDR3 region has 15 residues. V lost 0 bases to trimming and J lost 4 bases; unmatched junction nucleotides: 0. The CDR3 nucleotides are TGTGCCAGCAGCTTGGGACTAGCGGGAGCAGATACGCAGTATTTT. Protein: CASSLGLAGADTQYF.

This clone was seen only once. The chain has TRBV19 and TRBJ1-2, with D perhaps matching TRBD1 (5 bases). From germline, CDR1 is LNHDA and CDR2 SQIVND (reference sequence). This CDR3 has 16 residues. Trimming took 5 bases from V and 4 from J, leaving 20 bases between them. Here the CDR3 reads CASSPQTPGGGYGYTF. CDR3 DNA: TGTGCCAGTAGTCCCCAAACTCCAGGCGGGGGCTATGGCTACACCTTC.

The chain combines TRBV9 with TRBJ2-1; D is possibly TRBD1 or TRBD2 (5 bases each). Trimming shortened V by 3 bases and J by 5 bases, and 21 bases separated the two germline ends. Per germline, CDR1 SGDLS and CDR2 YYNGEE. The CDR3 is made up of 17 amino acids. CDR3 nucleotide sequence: TGTGCCAGCAGCGCCAAGGCCGGGACGGGAACGGACAATGAGCAGTTCTTC. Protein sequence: CASSAKAGTGTDNEQFF. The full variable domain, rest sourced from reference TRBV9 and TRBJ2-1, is DSGVTQTPKHLITATGQRVTLRCSPRSGDLSVYWYQQSLDQGLQFLIQYYNGEERAKGNILERFSAQQFPDLHSELNLSSLELGDSALYFCASSAKAGTGTDNEQFFGPGTRLTVL.

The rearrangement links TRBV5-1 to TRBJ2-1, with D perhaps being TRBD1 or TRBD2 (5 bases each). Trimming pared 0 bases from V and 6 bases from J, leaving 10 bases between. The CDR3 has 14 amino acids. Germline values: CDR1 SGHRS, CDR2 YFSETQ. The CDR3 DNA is TGCGCCAGCAGCTTGGCGTCAGGGAGCAATGAGCAGTTCTTC. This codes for CASSLASGSNEQFF.

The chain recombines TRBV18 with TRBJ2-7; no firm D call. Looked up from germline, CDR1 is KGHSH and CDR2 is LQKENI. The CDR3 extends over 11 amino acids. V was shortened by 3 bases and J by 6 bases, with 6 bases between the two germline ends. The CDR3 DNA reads TGTGCCAGCTCACCGCTGGGCGAGCAGTACTTC. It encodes CASSPLGEQYF.

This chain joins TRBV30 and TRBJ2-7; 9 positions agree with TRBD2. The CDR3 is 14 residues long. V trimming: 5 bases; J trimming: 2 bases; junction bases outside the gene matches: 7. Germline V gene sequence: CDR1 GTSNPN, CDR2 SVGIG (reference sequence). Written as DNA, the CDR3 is TGTGCCTGGGCGAGACTAGCGGCCCCCTACGAGCAGTACTTC. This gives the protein CAWARLAAPYEQYF.

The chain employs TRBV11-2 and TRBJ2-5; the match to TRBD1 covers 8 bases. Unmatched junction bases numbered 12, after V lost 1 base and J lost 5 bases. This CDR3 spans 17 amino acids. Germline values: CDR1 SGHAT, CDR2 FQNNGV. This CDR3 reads CASSLGGTGLRGETQYF. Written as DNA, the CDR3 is TGTGCCAGCAGCTTAGGCGGGACAGGACTTCGAGGGGAGACCCAGTACTTC.

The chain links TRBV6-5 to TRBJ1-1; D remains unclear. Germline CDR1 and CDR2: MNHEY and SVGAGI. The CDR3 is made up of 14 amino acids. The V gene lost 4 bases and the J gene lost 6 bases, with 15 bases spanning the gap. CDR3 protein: CASSSPRSSSEAFF. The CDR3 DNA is TGTGCCAGCAGTTCTCCCCGGTCGTCTTCTGAAGCTTTCTTT.

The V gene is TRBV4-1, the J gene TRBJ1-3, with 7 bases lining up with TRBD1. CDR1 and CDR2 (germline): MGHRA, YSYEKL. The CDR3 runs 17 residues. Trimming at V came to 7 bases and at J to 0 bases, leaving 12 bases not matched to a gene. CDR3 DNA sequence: TGCGCCAGCATGAAGGGGGCTAAGGGTAGCTCTGGAAACACCATATATTTT. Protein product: CASMKGAKGSSGNTIYF.

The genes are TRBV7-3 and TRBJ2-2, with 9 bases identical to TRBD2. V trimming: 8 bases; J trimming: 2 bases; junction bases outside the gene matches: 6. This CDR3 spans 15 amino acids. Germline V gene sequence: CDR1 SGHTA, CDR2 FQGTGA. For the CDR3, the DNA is TGTGCCAGCGGAAGGCTAGCGGGAAACACCGGGGAGCTGTTTTTT. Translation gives CASGRLAGNTGELFF.

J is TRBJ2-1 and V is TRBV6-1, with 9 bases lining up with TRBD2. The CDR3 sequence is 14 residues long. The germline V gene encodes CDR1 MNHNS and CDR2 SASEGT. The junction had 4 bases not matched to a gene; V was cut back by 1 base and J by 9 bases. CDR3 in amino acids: CASSEVWREGEQFF. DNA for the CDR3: TGTGCCAGCAGTGAAGTCTGGCGGGAGGGTGAGCAGTTCTTC.

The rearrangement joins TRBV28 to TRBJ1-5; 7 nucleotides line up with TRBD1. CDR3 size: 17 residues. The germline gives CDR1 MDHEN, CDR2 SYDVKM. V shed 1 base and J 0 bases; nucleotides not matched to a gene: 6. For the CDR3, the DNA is TGTGCCAGCAGTTTATCGGGGACAGTAGATAGCAATCAGCCCCAGCATTTT. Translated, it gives CASSLSGTVDSNQPQHF.

The CDR3 reads CASSPQGGGSNQPQHF. The CDR3 coding sequence is TGTGCCAGCAGCCCACAGGGGGGTGGTAGCAATCAGCCCCAGCATTTT. The V and J genes are TRBV2 and TRBJ1-5; TRBD1 matches 8 bases. The CDR3 loop spans 16 amino acids. J was trimmed by 0 bases and V by 6 bases; bases with no gene match: 7. CDR1 and CDR2 from the germline V gene are SNHLY and FYNNEI.

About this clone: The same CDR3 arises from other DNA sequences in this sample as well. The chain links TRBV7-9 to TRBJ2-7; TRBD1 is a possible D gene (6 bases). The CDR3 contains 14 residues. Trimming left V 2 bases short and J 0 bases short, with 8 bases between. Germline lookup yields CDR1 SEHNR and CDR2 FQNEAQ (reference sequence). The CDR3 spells CASSLLGGSYEQYF. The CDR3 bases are TGTGCCAGCAGCTTATTAGGGGGCTCCTACGAGCAGTACTTC.

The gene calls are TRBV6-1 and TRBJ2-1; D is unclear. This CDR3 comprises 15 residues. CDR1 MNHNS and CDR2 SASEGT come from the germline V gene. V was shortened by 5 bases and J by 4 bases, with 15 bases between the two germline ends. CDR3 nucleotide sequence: TGTGCCAGCAGTTCCCGGGCTATCTCATACAATGAGCAGTTCTTC. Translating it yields CASSSRAISYNEQFF.

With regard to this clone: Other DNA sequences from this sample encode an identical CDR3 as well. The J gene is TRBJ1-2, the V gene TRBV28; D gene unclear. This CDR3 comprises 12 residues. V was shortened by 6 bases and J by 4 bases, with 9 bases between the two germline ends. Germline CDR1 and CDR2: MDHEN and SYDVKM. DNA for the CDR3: TGTGCCAGCAGCCGCCCGGGCTATGGCTACACCTTC. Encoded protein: CASSRPGYGYTF.

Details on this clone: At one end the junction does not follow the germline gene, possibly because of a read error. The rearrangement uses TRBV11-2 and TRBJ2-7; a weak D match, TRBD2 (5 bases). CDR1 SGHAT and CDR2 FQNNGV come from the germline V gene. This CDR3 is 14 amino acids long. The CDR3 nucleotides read TGTGCCAGCAGCTTAGTCCTGGGCGTGGCGGGCCCTCACTTC. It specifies CASSLVLGVAGPHF. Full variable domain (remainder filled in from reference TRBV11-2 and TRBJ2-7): EAGVAQSPRYKIIEKRQSVAFWCNPISGHATLYWYQQILGQGPKLLIQFQNNGVVDDSQLPKDRFSAERLKGVDSTLKIQPAKLEDSAVYLCASSLVLGVAGPHFGPGTRLTVT.